This T cell receptor (beta chain) appears in the sequencing data of a study of T-cell memory formation after mild COVID-19 (dated by TCRdb to the early 2020s). Notes on the research overall: TCR sequence clusters from the two donors were largely donor specific. Longitudinal TCRalpha and TCRbeta repertoire sequencing tracked T-cell clones expanding and contracting after mild COVID-19 in a couple of donors. Two young, previously healthy adult volunteers, one female and one male, were included in the cohort.

Paper-wide results and their limitations: Some responding clones were detected in pre-infection memory, which suggested that pre-existing cross-reactive memory T cells had joined the SARS-CoV-2 response. Clones that contracted from day 15 to 85 showed balanced CD4/CD8 phenotypes, whereas a second wave of clones that expanded from day 15 to 37 leaned towards CD4+. The second-wave clones that peaked on day 37 were not confirmed to be SARS-CoV-2 specific. Contracting CD4+ clones were located mainly in the CM and EM memory subsets, whereas CD8+ clones were found to be enriched in EMRA. Only a couple of mild cases were covered in the study, and larger cohorts including severe cases with pre-infection samples were considered necessary.

A word on this clonotype: The antigen it binds to is not known. No base quality values were provided; no much bigger clone lies one nucleotide off.

The CDR3 runs 15 residues from the cysteine to the phenylalanine. Only the CDR3 DNA is retained, 45 bases long and in frame from the first base. Unmatched junction bases come to 6, with V trimmed by 1 base and J by 4 bases. CDR1 is given as LGHNA and CDR2 as YNFKEQ, both from the germline V gene. PBMCs were isolated by Ficoll-Paque density gradient centrifugation. The sequencer was an Illumina NovaSeq 6000. Using 5'RACE with constant-segment primers, TCRalpha and TCRbeta cDNA libraries were constructed, with sample barcodes and unique molecular identifiers added in the process. Trizol reagent was used to extract RNA from every sample. Amplification of the libraries took two PCR steps, and the second step added a second sample barcode plus Illumina TruSeq adapters. Sequencing of libraries was performed on an Illumina NovaSeq with 2 x 150 bp paired-end reads. The paper's processing steps were these. Reads were demultiplexed and collapsed into UMI-guided consensus sequences with migec v1.2.7. With mixcr v2.1.11, UMI consensuses were aligned to TRA and TRB V and J templates and assembled into clonotypes. A clonotype was counted as expanded or contracted only if both edgeR and NoisET called the change significant, with noise models trained on biological replicates. For edgeR calls, a false discovery rate-adjusted p below 0.01 and a log2 fold-change threshold of 1 were applied. PCA with hierarchical clustering of max-normalized trajectories of the 1000 most abundant clonotypes was used as exploratory dynamics analysis. Each responding clone was given a CD4 or CD8 phenotype based on the CD4+ and CD8+ repertoires, which had been sequenced separately. TCRdb redid the processing of the public reads, applying fastp at Q25 and MiXCR, and retained in-frame beta chains. Rows matching on CDR3 protein sequence are summarized as one entry with the most common DNA and genes. These V and J calls are TCRdb output, not the study's own analysis. This sample is represented by hundreds of thousands of distinct CDR3 sequences; around 20% of them were singletons. The ten biggest clones cover 20% to 25% of the sample.

The source of this sequence is a man younger than 35 who had mild COVID-19 (a few samples of this study predate the infection). The sample titles of this study are shuffled in the database, so cell type and time point are left out; the donor was told from shared clones. The V gene is TRBV4-2 and the J gene is TRBJ2-5; 7 bases in between match TRBD2. The sample taken for sequencing was PBMCs or a T cell subset sorted from them (not recorded which). The DNA sequence follows: TGTGCCAGCAGCCAAGCGGGCACGGGGGGAGAGACCCAGTACTTC. This translates into CASSQAGTGGETQYF.